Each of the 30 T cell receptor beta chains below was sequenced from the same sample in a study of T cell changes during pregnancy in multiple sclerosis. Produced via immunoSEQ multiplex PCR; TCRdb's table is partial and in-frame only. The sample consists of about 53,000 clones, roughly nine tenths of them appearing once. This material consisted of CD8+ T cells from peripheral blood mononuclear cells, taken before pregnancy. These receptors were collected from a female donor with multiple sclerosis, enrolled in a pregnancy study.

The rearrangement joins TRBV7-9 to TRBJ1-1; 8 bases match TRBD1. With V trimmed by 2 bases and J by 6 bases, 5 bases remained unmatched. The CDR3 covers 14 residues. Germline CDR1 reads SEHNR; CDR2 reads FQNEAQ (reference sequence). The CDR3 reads CASSLTGGAAEAFF. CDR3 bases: TGTGCCAGCAGCTTAACAGGGGGTGCGGCTGAAGCTTTCTTT.

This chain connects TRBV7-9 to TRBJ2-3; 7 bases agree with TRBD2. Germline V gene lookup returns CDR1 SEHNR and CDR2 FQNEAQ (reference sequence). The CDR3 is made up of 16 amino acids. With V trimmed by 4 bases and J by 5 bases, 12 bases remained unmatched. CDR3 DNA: TGTGCCAGCAGCTCGCCAAGCGGGGCCCCGGGAGATACGCAGTATTTT. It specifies CASSSPSGAPGDTQYF.

The CDR3 DNA reads as TGTGCCTCCTCAGACACCGGGGAGCTGTTTTTT. It is translated as CASSDTGELFF. This chain uses TRBV4-2 with TRBJ2-2; D unclear. Germline V gene data show CDR1 as LGHNA and CDR2 as YNFKEQ. The CDR3 runs 11 residues. Trimming cost V 11 bases and J 3 bases, with 7 bases left between them.

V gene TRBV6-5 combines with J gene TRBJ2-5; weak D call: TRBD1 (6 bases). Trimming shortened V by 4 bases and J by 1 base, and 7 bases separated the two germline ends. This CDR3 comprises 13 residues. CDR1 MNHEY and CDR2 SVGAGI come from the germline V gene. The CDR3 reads CASSSDSQETQYF. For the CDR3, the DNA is TGTGCCAGCAGTTCGGACAGCCAAGAGACCCAGTACTTC.

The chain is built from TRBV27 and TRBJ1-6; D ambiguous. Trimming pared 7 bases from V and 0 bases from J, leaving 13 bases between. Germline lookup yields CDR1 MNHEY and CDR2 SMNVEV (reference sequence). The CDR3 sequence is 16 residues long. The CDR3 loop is CASMEFMGSYNSPLHF. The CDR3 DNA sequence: TGTGCCAGCATGGAGTTTATGGGCTCCTATAATTCACCCCTCCACTTT.

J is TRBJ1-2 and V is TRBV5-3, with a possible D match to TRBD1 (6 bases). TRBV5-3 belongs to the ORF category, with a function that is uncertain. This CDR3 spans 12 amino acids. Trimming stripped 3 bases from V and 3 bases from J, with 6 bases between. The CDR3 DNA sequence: TGTGCCAGAAGCTGGACAGACTATGGCTACACCTTC. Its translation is CARSWTDYGYTF.

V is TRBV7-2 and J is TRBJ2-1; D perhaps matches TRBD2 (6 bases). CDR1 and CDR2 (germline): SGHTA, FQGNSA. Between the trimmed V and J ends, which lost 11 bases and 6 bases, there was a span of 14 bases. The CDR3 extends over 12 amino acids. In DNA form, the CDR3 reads TGTGCCGGTTCCTGGGGGGTCAATGAGCAGTTCTTC. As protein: CAGSWGVNEQFF.

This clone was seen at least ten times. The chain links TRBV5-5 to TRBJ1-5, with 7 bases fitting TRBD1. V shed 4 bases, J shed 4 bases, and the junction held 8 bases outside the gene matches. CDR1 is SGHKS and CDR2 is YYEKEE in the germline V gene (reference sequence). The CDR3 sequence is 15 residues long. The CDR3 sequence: CASSARQGGNQPQHF. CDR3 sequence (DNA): TGTGCCAGCAGCGCTAGACAGGGCGGTAATCAGCCCCAGCATTTT. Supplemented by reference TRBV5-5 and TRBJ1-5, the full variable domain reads DAGVTQSPTHLIKTRGQQVTLRCSPISGHKSVSWYQQVLGQGPQFIFQYYEKEERGRGNFPDRFSARQFPNYSSELNVNALLLGDSALYLCASSARQGGNQPQHFGDGTRLSIL.

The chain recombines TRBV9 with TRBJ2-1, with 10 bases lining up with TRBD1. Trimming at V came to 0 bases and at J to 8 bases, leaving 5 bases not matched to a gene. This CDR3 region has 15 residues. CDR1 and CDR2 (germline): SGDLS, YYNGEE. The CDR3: CASSVGGQGYHEQFF. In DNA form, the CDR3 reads TGTGCCAGCAGCGTAGGGGGACAGGGGTATCATGAGCAGTTCTTC.

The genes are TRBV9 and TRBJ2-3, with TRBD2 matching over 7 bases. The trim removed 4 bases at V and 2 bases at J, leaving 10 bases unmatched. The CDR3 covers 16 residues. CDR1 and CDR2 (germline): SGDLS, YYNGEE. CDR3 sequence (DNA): TGTGCCAGCAGCCACTTGACGGGGGGACCCACAGATACGCAGTATTTT. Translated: CASSHLTGGPTDTQYF. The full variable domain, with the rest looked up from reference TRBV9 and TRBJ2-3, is DSGVTQTPKHLITATGQRVTLRCSPRSGDLSVYWYQQSLDQGLQFLIQYYNGEERAKGNILERFSAQQFPDLHSELNLSSLELGDSALYFCASSHLTGGPTDTQYFGPGTRLTVL.

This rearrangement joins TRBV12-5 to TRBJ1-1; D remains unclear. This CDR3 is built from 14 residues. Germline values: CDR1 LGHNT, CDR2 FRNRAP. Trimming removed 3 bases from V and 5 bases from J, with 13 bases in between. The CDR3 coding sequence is TGTGCTAGTGGTTTCGGGGAGTCGGGGACTGAAGCTTTCTTT. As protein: CASGFGESGTEAFF.

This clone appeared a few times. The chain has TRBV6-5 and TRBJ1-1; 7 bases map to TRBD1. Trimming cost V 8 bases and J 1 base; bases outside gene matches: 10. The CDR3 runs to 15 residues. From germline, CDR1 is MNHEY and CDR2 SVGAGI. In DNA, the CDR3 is TGTGCCAGCTCCGACAGGGATGAGGGGAACACTGAAGCTTTCTTT. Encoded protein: CASSDRDEGNTEAFF.

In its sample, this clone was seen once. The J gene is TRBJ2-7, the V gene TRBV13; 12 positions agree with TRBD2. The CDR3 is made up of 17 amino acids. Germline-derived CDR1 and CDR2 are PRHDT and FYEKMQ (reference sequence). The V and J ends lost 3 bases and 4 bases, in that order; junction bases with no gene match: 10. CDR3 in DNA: TGTGCCAGCAGCTTTTCAACTAGCGGGGGGCCCCAATACGAGCAGTACTTC. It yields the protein CASSFSTSGGPQYEQYF.

The CDR3 is CASSLMASGGTGELFF. The CDR3 DNA sequence: TGTGCCAGCAGCTTAATGGCTAGCGGGGGGACCGGGGAGCTGTTTTTT. The gene calls are TRBV5-8 and TRBJ2-2; 11 positions match TRBD2. Germline-derived CDR1 and CDR2 are SGHTS and YDEGEE. The CDR3 runs to 16 residues. With V trimmed by 2 bases and J by 5 bases, 5 bases remained unmatched.

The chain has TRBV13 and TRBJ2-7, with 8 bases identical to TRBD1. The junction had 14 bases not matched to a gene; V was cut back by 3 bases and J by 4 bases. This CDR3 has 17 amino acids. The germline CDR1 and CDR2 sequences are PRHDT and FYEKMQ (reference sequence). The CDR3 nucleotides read TGTGCCAGCAGCTTGGGCCCAGGCGGACAGGGTGGGTACGAGCAGTACTTC. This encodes CASSLGPGGQGGYEQYF. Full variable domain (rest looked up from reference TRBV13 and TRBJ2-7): AAGVIQSPRHLIKEKRETATLKCYPIPRHDTVYWYQQGPGQDPQFLISFYEKMQSDKGSIPDRFSAQQFSDYHSELNMSSLELGDSALYFCASSLGPGGQGGYEQYFGPGTRLTVT.

As DNA, the CDR3 is TGTGCCAGCAGCGACGGGACTGTAACCTACGAGCAGTACTTC. As protein: CASSDGTVTYEQYF. The J gene is TRBJ2-7, the V gene TRBV13; TRBD2 is a possible D gene (6 bases). V lost 5 bases and J 2 bases, leaving 13 bases between the germline ends. Germline CDR1 PRHDT, CDR2 FYEKMQ (reference sequence). The length of the CDR3 is 14 residues.

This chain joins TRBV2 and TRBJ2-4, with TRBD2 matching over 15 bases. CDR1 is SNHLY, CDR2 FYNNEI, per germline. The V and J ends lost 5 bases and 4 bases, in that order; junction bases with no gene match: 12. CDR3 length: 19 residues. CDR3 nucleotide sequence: TGTGCCAGCAGTCGGGGGACTAGCGGGGGGAATCTTGATAAAAACATTCAGTACTTC. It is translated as CASSRGTSGGNLDKNIQYF.

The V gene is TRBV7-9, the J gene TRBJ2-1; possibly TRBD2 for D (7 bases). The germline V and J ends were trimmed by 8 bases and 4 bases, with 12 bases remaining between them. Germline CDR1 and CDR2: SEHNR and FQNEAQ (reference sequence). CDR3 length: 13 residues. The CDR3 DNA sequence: TGTGCCAGCTTCGAGGGGGGGTACAATGAGCAGTTCTTC. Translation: CASFEGGYNEQFF.

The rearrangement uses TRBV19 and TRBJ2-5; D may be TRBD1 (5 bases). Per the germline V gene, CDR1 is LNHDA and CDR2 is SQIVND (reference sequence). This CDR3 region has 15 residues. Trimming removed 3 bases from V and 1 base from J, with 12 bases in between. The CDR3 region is CASSIFGHFQETQYF. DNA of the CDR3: TGTGCCAGTAGTATTTTTGGACACTTCCAAGAGACCCAGTACTTC.

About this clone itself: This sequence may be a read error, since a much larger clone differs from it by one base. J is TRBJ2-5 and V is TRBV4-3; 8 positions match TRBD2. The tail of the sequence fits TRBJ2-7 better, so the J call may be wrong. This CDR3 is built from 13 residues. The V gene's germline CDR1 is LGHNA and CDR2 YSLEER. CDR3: CASSPPGGDEQYF. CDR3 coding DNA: TGCGCCAGCAGCCCCCCCGGGGGGGACGAGCAGTACTTC.

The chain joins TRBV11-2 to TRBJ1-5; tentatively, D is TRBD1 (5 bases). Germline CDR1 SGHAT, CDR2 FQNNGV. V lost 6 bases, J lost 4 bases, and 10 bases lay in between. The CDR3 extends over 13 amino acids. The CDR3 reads CASSRKGNQPQHF. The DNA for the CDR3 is TGTGCCAGCAGTCGGAAGGGGAATCAGCCCCAGCATTTT.

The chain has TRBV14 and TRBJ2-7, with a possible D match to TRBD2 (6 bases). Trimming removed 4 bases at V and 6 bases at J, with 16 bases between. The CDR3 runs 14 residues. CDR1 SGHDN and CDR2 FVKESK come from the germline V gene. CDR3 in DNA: TGTGCCAGCAGCCGAGAGATGGACTATGGCGAGCAGTACTTC. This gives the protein CASSREMDYGEQYF.

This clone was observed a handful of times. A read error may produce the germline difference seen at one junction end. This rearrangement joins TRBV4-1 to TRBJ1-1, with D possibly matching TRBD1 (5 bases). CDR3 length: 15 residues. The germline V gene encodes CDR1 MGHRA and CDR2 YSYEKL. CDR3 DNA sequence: TGCGCCAGCAGCAAAGAGACAGTAACGAACACTGAAGCTTTCTTT. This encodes CASSKETVTNTEAFF.

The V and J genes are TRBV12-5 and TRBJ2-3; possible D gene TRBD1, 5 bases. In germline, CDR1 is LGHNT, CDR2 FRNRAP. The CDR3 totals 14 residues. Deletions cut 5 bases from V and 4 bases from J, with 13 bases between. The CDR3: CASGPPDKADTQYF. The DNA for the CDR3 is TGTGCTAGTGGTCCTCCGGACAAGGCAGATACGCAGTATTTT.

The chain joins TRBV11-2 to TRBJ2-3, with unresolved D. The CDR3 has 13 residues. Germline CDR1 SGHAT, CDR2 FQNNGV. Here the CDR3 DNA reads TGTGCTACCAGGCGAGAGAGCACAGATACGCAGTATTTT. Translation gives CATRRESTDTQYF.

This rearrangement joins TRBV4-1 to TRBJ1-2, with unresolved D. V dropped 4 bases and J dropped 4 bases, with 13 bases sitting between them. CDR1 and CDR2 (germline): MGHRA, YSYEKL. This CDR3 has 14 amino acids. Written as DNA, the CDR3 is TGCGCCAGCAGCCCGCGGAGTACCCCCTATGGCTACACCTTC. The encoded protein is CASSPRSTPYGYTF.

This chain's CDR3 is CASTPSGGGSNEQFF. The CDR3 DNA reads TGTGCCAGTACCCCCAGCGGGGGTGGCTCCAATGAGCAGTTCTTC. The J gene is TRBJ2-1, the V gene TRBV19; the match to TRBD2 covers 8 bases. Germline V gene data show CDR1 as LNHDA and CDR2 as SQIVND (reference sequence). The V gene end was trimmed by 7 bases and the J gene end by 6 bases; junction bases not matched to a gene: 11. The CDR3 has 15 amino acids.

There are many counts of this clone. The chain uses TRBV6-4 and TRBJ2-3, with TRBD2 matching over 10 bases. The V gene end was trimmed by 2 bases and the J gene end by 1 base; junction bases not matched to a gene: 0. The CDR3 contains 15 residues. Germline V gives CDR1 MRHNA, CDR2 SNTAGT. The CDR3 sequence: CASSDTSGGTDTQYF. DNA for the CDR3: TGTGCCAGCAGTGACACTAGCGGGGGCACAGATACGCAGTATTTT.

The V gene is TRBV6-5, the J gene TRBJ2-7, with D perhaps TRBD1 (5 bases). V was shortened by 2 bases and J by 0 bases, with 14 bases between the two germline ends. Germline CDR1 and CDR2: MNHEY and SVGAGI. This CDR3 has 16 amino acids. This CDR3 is CASSYGQGSSSYEQYF. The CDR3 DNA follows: TGTGCCAGCAGTTACGGCCAGGGCTCATCCTCCTACGAGCAGTACTTC.

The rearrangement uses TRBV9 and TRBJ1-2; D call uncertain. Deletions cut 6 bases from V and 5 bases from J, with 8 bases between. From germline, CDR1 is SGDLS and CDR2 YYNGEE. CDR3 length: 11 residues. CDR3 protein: CASTDFYGYTF. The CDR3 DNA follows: TGTGCCAGCACCGACTTTTATGGCTACACCTTC.